The 18 T cell receptor beta chains presented below share a single source sample, sequenced in a study of cytomegalovirus exposure and HLA in healthy donors. Both 60 Vbeta primers and 13 Jbeta primers went into the PCR. Sequencing used immunoSEQ multiplex PCR; TCRdb keeps in-frame clones, though not all of them. In all, the sample yields 40,000 to 65,000 clones. Sequenced material: PBMCs. These receptors were obtained from a man aged 40-55 years in good health and CMV-seropositive.

The CDR3 is CASSLVGSPLTGFYEQYF. The DNA of the CDR3 is TGTGCCAGCAGCTTAGTTGGGTCACCCTTAACCGGGTTCTACGAGCAGTACTTC. The chain has TRBV11-2 and TRBJ2-7, with D unclear. The germline CDR1 and CDR2 sequences are SGHAT and FQNNGV. Between the trimmed V and J ends, which lost 1 base and 3 bases, there was a span of 22 bases. The CDR3 totals 18 residues.

The gene calls are TRBV7-7 and TRBJ2-1; D gene uncertain. Looked up from germline, CDR1 is SSHAT and CDR2 is FNYEAQ (reference sequence). The V and J ends lost 1 base and 0 bases respectively, with 10 bases between them. The CDR3 covers 16 residues. The CDR3 DNA sequence: TGTGCCAGCAGCTTAGGTGACTCCCCCTCCTACAATGAGCAGTTCTTC. It specifies CASSLGDSPSYNEQFF.

The J gene is TRBJ2-2, the V gene TRBV14; 10 bases are shared with TRBD2. Germline lookup yields CDR1 SGHDN and CDR2 FVKESK. V gave up 2 bases and J gave up 7 bases; unmatched junction bases: 4. The CDR3 covers 15 residues. This chain's CDR3 is CASSQTSGVNGELFF. In DNA, the CDR3 is TGTGCCAGCAGCCAAACTAGCGGGGTGAACGGGGAGCTGTTTTTT.

The J gene is TRBJ1-2, the V gene TRBV28; no firm D call. V was cut by 6 bases and J by 4 bases, with 12 bases left in between. CDR3 length: 13 amino acids. Germline V gene lookup returns CDR1 MDHEN and CDR2 SYDVKM. The CDR3: CASRLIGSYGYTF. CDR3 bases: TGTGCCAGCAGACTGATTGGGAGCTATGGCTACACCTTC.

The chain combines TRBV27 with TRBJ2-7; D is ambiguous. The germline V gene has CDR1 MNHEY and CDR2 SMNVEV (reference sequence). V was shortened by 0 bases and J by 7 bases, with 10 bases between the two germline ends. This CDR3 is 13 amino acids long. This chain's CDR3 is CASSLSISVEQYF. CDR3 DNA: TGTGCCAGCAGTTTATCGATCTCGGTGGAGCAGTACTTC.

The rearrangement joins TRBV27 to TRBJ2-7, with 8 bases fitting TRBD2. With 0 bases clipped from V and 6 bases from J, the junction kept 7 bases outside the gene matches. The CDR3 consists of 15 residues. Germline CDR1 is MNHEY and CDR2 is SMNVEV (reference sequence). This CDR3 is CASSLSGGASAEQYF. The CDR3 DNA reads TGTGCCAGCAGTTTATCCGGGGGGGCCAGTGCCGAGCAGTACTTC.

V gene TRBV6-4 combines with J gene TRBJ2-1, with 9 nucleotides matching TRBD2. This CDR3 region has 15 residues. V shed 6 bases, J shed 3 bases, and the junction held 6 bases outside the gene matches. CDR1 is MRHNA, CDR2 SNTAGT, per germline. CDR3 region: CASSVLAGSYNEQFF. CDR3 nucleotide sequence: TGTGCCAGCAGCGTCCTAGCGGGGAGCTACAATGAGCAGTTCTTC.

The chain combines TRBV6-6 with TRBJ1-5, with D possibly TRBD1 on 5 matching bases. This CDR3 is built from 16 residues. Per the germline V gene, CDR1 is MNHNY and CDR2 is SVGAGI (reference sequence). The germline V and J ends were trimmed by 0 bases and 7 bases, with 16 bases remaining between them. CDR3 nucleotide sequence: TGTGCCAGCAGTTACTCATGGGGGGATGGAGGCCAGCCCCAGCATTTT. This encodes CASSYSWGDGGQPQHF.

Notes on this clone: Mismatch with germline at one junction end may stem from a read error. The CDR3 region has the DNA TGTGCCAGCAGCGAAGACTCAGCGGGGAGCGTTCTAACCTACAATGAGCAGTTCTTC. The encoded protein is CASSEDSAGSVLTYNEQFF. The chain links TRBV6-1 to TRBJ2-1, with 7 nucleotides matching TRBD2. The length of the CDR3 is 19 residues. The germline gives CDR1 MNHNS, CDR2 SASEGT.

The chain joins TRBV9 to TRBJ2-2; tentatively, D is TRBD2 (7 bases). V lost 4 bases and J 7 bases, leaving 17 bases between the germline ends. The germline gives CDR1 SGDLS, CDR2 YYNGEE. The CDR3 spans 15 residues. The CDR3 loop is CASSKGGGASGELFF. The CDR3 nucleotides are TGTGCCAGCAGCAAGGGAGGGGGGGCAAGCGGGGAGCTGTTTTTT.

This chain joins TRBV6-6 and TRBJ2-2; TRBD1 aligns across 8 bases. The J segment lost 6 bases and the V segment lost 4 bases, leaving 7 bases of the junction unmatched. From germline, CDR1 is MNHNY and CDR2 SVGAGI (reference sequence). There are 15 residues in the CDR3. The CDR3 nucleotides are TGTGCCAGCAGTTCCTCTTCAGGGGGCGCCGGGGAGCTGTTTTTT. Amino acid sequence: CASSSSSGGAGELFF.

The J gene is TRBJ2-7, the V gene TRBV19, with TRBD2 identical over 7 bases. This CDR3 has 18 residues. Germline V gene data show CDR1 as LNHDA and CDR2 as SQIVND (reference sequence). V dropped 2 bases and J dropped 4; count of bases not matched to a gene: 17. The CDR3 DNA follows: TGTGCCAGTAGTATACCCCTCCCCCGCTCGCGGGGGTTGTACGAGCAGTACTTC. Translation gives CASSIPLPRSRGLYEQYF.

The J gene is TRBJ2-3, the V gene TRBV19, with TRBD2 matching 12 bases. The CDR3 loop spans 16 amino acids. CDR1 is LNHDA and CDR2 is SQIVND in the germline V gene (reference sequence). The V segment lost 7 bases and the J segment 2 bases; nucleotides outside the gene matches: 7. CDR3 nucleotide sequence: TGTGCCAGTAAGGGAGGACTAGCGGGGATCACAGATACGCAGTATTTT. It codes for CASKGGLAGITDTQYF.

This rearrangement joins TRBV7-9 to TRBJ2-7; weak D call: TRBD2 (6 bases). The CDR3 has 14 amino acids. Trimming pared 7 bases from V and 2 bases from J, leaving 15 bases between. The germline CDR1 and CDR2 sequences are SEHNR and FQNEAQ (reference sequence). The CDR3 loop reads CASNLGGSAYEQYF. In nucleotides, the CDR3 is TGTGCCAGCAACCTGGGGGGTTCAGCCTACGAGCAGTACTTC. The full variable domain, completed using reference TRBV7-9 and TRBJ2-7, is DTGVSQNPRHKITKRGQNVTFRCDPISEHNRLYWYRQTLGQGPEFLTYFQNEAQLEKSRLLSDRFSAERPKGSFSTLEIQRTEQGDSAMYLCASNLGGSAYEQYFGPGTRLTVT.

V gene TRBV28 combines with J gene TRBJ1-2; D unresolved. The CDR3 is 13 amino acids. Germline V gene data show CDR1 as MDHEN and CDR2 as SYDVKM. Trimming took 2 bases from V and 7 from J, leaving 11 bases between them. CDR3 sequence reads: CASSLNSHRGYTF. The DNA for the CDR3 is TGTGCCAGCAGTTTAAACAGCCACCGTGGCTACACCTTC.

The V gene is TRBV6-5, the J gene TRBJ1-1; TRBD1 aligns across 7 bases. CDR3 length equals 15 residues. The junction had 3 bases not matched to a gene; V was cut back by 0 bases and J by 2 bases. Looked up from germline, CDR1 is MNHEY and CDR2 is SVGAGI. The CDR3 here is CASSYSGTANTEAFF. DNA of the CDR3: TGTGCCAGCAGTTACTCCGGGACAGCAAACACTGAAGCTTTCTTT.

The V call is TRBV7-8, the J call TRBJ2-7; tentative D call: TRBD1 (7 bases). Per the germline V gene, CDR1 is SGHVS and CDR2 is FQNEAQ. The CDR3 runs 13 residues. V dropped 5 bases and J dropped 2 bases, with 10 bases sitting between them. CDR3 region: CASSGGTAYEQYF. CDR3 coding DNA: TGTGCCAGCAGCGGCGGGACAGCCTACGAGCAGTACTTC.

The chain has TRBV19 and TRBJ2-3, with a possible D match to TRBD2 (6 bases). Trimming cost V 7 bases and J 0 bases, with 17 bases left between them. Per germline, CDR1 LNHDA and CDR2 SQIVND (reference sequence). CDR3 size: 16 residues. This CDR3 reads CASNMGGYTSTDTQYF. CDR3 nucleotides: TGTGCCAGTAATATGGGAGGTTATACTAGCACAGATACGCAGTATTTT.